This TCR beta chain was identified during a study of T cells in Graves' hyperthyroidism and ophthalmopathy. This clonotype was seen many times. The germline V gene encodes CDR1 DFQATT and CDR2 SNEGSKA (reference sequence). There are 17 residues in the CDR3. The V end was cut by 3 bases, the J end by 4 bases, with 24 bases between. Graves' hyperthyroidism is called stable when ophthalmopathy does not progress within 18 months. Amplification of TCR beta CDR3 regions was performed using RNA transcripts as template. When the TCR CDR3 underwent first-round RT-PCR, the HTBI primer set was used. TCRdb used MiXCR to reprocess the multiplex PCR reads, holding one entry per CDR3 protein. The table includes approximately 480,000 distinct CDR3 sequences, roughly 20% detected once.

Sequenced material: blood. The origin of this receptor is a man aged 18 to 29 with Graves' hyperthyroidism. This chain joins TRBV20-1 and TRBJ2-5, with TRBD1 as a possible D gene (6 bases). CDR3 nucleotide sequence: TGCAGTGCTAGTTCGGAGTTGGTTTGGGGGCTTGGAGAGACCCAGTACTTC. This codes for CSASSELVWGLGETQYF.